The entry that follows covers one T cell receptor beta chain sequence. Trimming removed 5 bases from V and 6 bases from J; junction bases left unmatched: 3. CDR1 and CDR2 from the germline V gene are SEHNR and FQNEAQ (reference sequence). The CDR3 runs 13 residues. This sample was taken from a study of control samples from healthy donors and cancer patients. Libraries were prepared by immunoSEQ multiplex PCR; TCRdb keeps only in-frame clonotypes and omits some of them. The sample table includes about 210,000 clones. The sequenced material came from blood. The clonotype originates from a woman in her thirties in good health. The chain joins TRBV7-9 to TRBJ1-1; 10 positions agree with TRBD1. This chain's CDR3 is CASSHGTGAEAFF. The CDR3 DNA follows: TGTGCCAGCAGCCATGGGACAGGGGCTGAAGCTTTCTTT.